The T cell receptor (beta chain) under discussion was sequenced for a study of T cell responses to AZD1222 COVID-19 vaccine. Study outcomes and limitations: Scientists sampled the repertoires only once the peak T cell response had passed. Just a handful of people given AZD1222 tested seropositive at baseline. White British ancestry dominated among donors, who included more females, and clonal diversity was possibly underestimated. Reportedly, nearly half the spike-specific TCRs target unmutated variant regions.

Remarks on this clone: The antigen is not known.

Profiled with immunoSEQ multiplex PCR; TCRdb holds only in-frame clones, not every one. This sample has about 180,000 clones; around 90% occur once, and the top ten carry around 8%. The TCR was taken from an adult in good health. The input for sequencing was peripheral blood, taken on day 0 of AZD1222 vaccination.

The CDR3 sequence is CASRPTGGYGYTF. Here the CDR3 DNA reads TGTGCCAGCAGACCAACAGGGGGCTATGGCTACACCTTC. The chain links TRBV6-5 to TRBJ1-2; 8 bases match TRBD1. Germline trimming cut 6 bases from V and 4 bases from J; bases unmatched to any gene: 4. The CDR3 has 13 residues. CDR1 is MNHEY and CDR2 is SVGAGI in the germline V gene.